One sample yielded the 9 T cell receptor beta chains listed below, sequenced in a study of blood T cells in healthy people across ages. The use of a sample-barcoded 5' primer and a J-beta primer mix characterized a second PCR of about 7 to 12 cycles. TCRdb used MiXCR to reprocess the 5' RACE reads, holding one entry per CDR3 protein. The sample consists of 950,000 to 1,200,000 distinct CDR3 sequences, roughly two fifths of them appearing once. Material: blood. Receptor source: a man in his late teens or twenties in good health.

The chain recombines TRBV7-9 with TRBJ2-2; TRBD1 matches 7 bases. The CDR3 consists of 16 residues. Per the germline V gene, CDR1 is SEHNR and CDR2 is FQNEAQ (reference sequence). Trimming cost V 3 bases and J 2 bases; bases outside gene matches: 6. CDR3 sequence (DNA): TGTGCCAGCAGCTTCGAGGGGACAGATAACACCGGGGAGCTGTTTTTT. Its protein product is CASSFEGTDNTGELFF.

This chain joins TRBV10-3 and TRBJ2-1; D unclear. The germline CDR1 and CDR2 sequences are ENHRY and SYGVKD. Trimming took 7 bases from V and 5 from J, leaving 9 bases between them. There are 12 residues in the CDR3. CDR3 region: CAIIGTDNEQFF. CDR3 bases: TGTGCCATCATTGGCACCGACAATGAGCAGTTCTTC.

This clonotype showed up just a few times. The gene calls are TRBV29-1 and TRBJ1-1, with a possible D match to TRBD1 (6 bases). CDR1 SQVTM and CDR2 ANQGSEA come from the germline V gene. With 7 bases removed from V and 1 base from J, the gap between germline ends came to 22 bases. The CDR3 is made up of 16 amino acids. This CDR3 is CSAGGAGDVRNTEAFF. CDR3 DNA: TGCAGCGCCGGGGGGGCAGGGGACGTAAGGAACACTGAAGCTTTCTTT.

This clonotype was counted only a few times. The chain links TRBV20-1 to TRBJ2-1; 10 bases line up with TRBD2. Unmatched junction bases numbered 5, after V lost 2 bases and J lost 7 bases. The CDR3 runs to 14 residues. Germline values: CDR1 DFQATT, CDR2 SNEGSKA (reference sequence). CDR3 residues: CSARPMTSGNEQFF. The CDR3 DNA follows: TGCAGTGCTAGACCCATGACTAGCGGGAATGAGCAGTTCTTC.

This clonotype was recorded a few times. V gene TRBV6-1 combines with J gene TRBJ1-1; D unclear. The germline V gene has CDR1 MNHNS and CDR2 SASEGT. V was trimmed by 3 bases and J by 5 bases, leaving 10 bases between them. The CDR3 runs to 13 residues. The CDR3 DNA follows: TGTGCCAGCAGTGATAACACCATTACTGAAGCTTTCTTT. Translated, it gives CASSDNTITEAFF.

This clonotype was found a few times. This chain joins TRBV10-3 and TRBJ1-1; a weak D match, TRBD1 (6 bases). V was cut by 4 bases and J by 1 base, with 19 bases left in between. CDR1 is ENHRY and CDR2 is SYGVKD in the germline V gene. The CDR3 loop spans 17 amino acids. This CDR3 is CAISVARAGQSNTEAFF. The CDR3 region has the DNA TGTGCCATCAGTGTCGCCAGGGCAGGACAGTCGAACACTGAAGCTTTCTTT.

The chain employs TRBV3-1 and TRBJ2-1; 7 bases match TRBD1. This CDR3 comprises 17 residues. CDR1 is LGHDT, CDR2 YNNKEL, per germline (reference sequence). The ends lost 1 base at V and 15 bases at J; junction bases unmatched: 21. The CDR3 sequence is CASSQAGLSLKIRGLFF. CDR3 nucleotide sequence: TGTGCCAGCAGCCAAGCTGGACTGTCCCTAAAAATAAGGGGGCTGTTCTTC.

This clonotype has just a few counts. The rearrangement links TRBV7-2 to TRBJ1-2, with D tentatively TRBD1 (5 bases). Germline CDR1 reads SGHTA; CDR2 reads FQGNSA. The CDR3 spans 16 residues. Deletions cut 4 bases from V and 0 bases from J, with 15 bases between. The CDR3 DNA follows: TGTGCCAGCAGCTCCGCGCGGGGGTTCCCTAACTATGGCTACACCTTC. Protein: CASSSARGFPNYGYTF.

The V gene is TRBV2, the J gene TRBJ2-5; D might be TRBD1 or TRBD2, each matching 5 bases. Trimming stripped 6 bases from V and 1 base from J, with 12 bases between. The CDR3 covers 14 residues. Germline CDR1 and CDR2: SNHLY and FYNNEI. The CDR3 bases are TGTGCCAGCAGGACCGGGACGATCCAAGAGACCCAGTACTTC. Translated: CASRTGTIQETQYF. The full variable domain, in which reference TRBV2 and TRBJ2-5 provide the parts outside the CDR3, is EPEVTQTPSHQVTQMGQEVILRCVPISNHLYFYWYRQILGQKVEFLVSFYNNEISEKSEIFDDQFSVERPDGSNFTLKIRSTKLEDSAMYFCASRTGTIQETQYFGPGTRLLVL.